The 25 T cell receptor beta chains listed next were all sequenced from one sample in a study of blood T cell repertoires in COVID-19 (dated by TCRdb to the early 2020s). Receptor amplification or capture employed the immunoSEQ multiplex PCR assay. In its TCRdb copy, this immuneACCESS table keeps in-frame sequences only and misses some clones. Where compared with another copy, unresolved V genes explain less than half of these, and the others have no known cause. This sample is represented by tens of thousands of clones; roughly 89% of them were singletons. The top ten clonotypes cover about 5.2% of the sample. Sequenced sample: peripheral blood. Receptor source: a man aged 60 to 75 with acute or convalescent COVID-19.

The genes are TRBV9 and TRBJ1-1; D might be TRBD1 (5 bases). This CDR3 has 14 residues. Trimming took off 4 bases at V and 3 bases at J, with 13 bases between the two ends. Germline V lookup: CDR1 SGDLS, CDR2 YYNGEE. CDR3 DNA sequence: TGTGCCAGCAGCAGTGGGGGGTTGGACACTGAAGCTTTCTTT. Its translation: CASSSGGLDTEAFF.

J is TRBJ2-1 and V is TRBV11-2; perhaps TRBD2 as D (6 bases). The CDR3 extends over 15 amino acids. The germline gives CDR1 SGHAT, CDR2 FQNNGV. V was trimmed by 0 bases and J by 4 bases, leaving 10 bases between them. The CDR3 sequence is CASSLDYGGYNEQFF. In DNA form, the CDR3 reads TGTGCCAGCAGCTTAGATTACGGGGGTTACAATGAGCAGTTCTTC.

The chain uses TRBV19 and TRBJ2-7; maybe TRBD1 (6 bases). From germline, CDR1 is LNHDA and CDR2 SQIVND (reference sequence). V lost 4 bases and J 3 bases, leaving 16 bases between the germline ends. This CDR3 region has 15 residues. CDR3 amino acids: CASSTTGTGLYEQYF. The CDR3 bases are TGTGCCAGTAGTACTACCGGAACAGGGCTCTACGAGCAGTACTTC.

CDR3 protein: CASTTSGQETQYF. The CDR3, as DNA: TGTGCCAGCACGACTAGCGGACAAGAGACCCAGTACTTC. This rearrangement joins TRBV6-5 to TRBJ2-5, with 9 positions matching TRBD2. Germline CDR1 MNHEY, CDR2 SVGAGI. The CDR3 contains 13 residues. J was trimmed by 2 bases and V by 7 bases; bases with no gene match: 2.

The rearrangement links TRBV4-2 to TRBJ2-3, with D possibly being TRBD2 (6 bases). V gave up 0 bases and J gave up 6 bases, with 16 bases separating them. This CDR3 is built from 16 residues. Looked up from germline, CDR1 is LGHNA and CDR2 is YNFKEQ. The CDR3, as DNA: TGTGCCAGCAGCCAAGATAAGCTTACCCGGGGGGATACGCAGTATTTT. Its protein product is CASSQDKLTRGDTQYF.

V gene TRBV10-3 combines with J gene TRBJ1-1; D perhaps matches TRBD1 (5 bases). The CDR3 has 14 residues. The germline V gene encodes CDR1 ENHRY and CDR2 SYGVKD. Trimming took 10 bases from V and 3 from J, leaving 18 bases between them. CDR3 bases: TGTGCCACTGAAAAGACAGTTGGGGACACTGAAGCTTTCTTT. Protein product: CATEKTVGDTEAFF.

This sequence joins TRBV19 and TRBJ1-5, with D possibly TRBD1 on 5 matching bases. Between the trimmed V and J ends, which lost 3 bases and 7 bases, there was a span of 10 bases. Germline CDR1 reads LNHDA; CDR2 reads SQIVND (reference sequence). The CDR3 sequence is 13 residues long. The CDR3 reads CASSIQGVQPQHF. The CDR3 nucleotides read TGTGCCAGTAGTATCCAGGGTGTGCAGCCCCAGCATTTT.

The chain carries TRBV9 and TRBJ2-5; D not resolved. The CDR3 extends over 14 amino acids. Germline loops: CDR1 SGDLS, CDR2 YYNGEE. Trimming took 4 bases from V and 1 from J, leaving 11 bases between them. CDR3 nucleotides: TGTGCCAGCAGCTCCCGGCAGGCCCAAGAGACCCAGTACTTC. It is translated as CASSSRQAQETQYF.

This clone was seen a few times. The V call is TRBV24-1, the J call TRBJ2-7; TRBD1 matches 9 bases. CDR1 is KGHDR, CDR2 SFDVKD, per germline. The CDR3 extends over 15 amino acids. V trimming: 9 bases; J trimming: 0 bases; junction bases outside the gene matches: 8. CDR3: CATQWLQGASYEQYF. Written as DNA, the CDR3 is TGTGCCACCCAGTGGCTACAGGGGGCCTCCTACGAGCAGTACTTC.

The chain has TRBV12-5 and TRBJ1-5; no clear D. Trimming pared 1 base from V and 3 bases from J, leaving 7 bases between. The CDR3 covers 14 residues. Germline CDR1 LGHNT, CDR2 FRNRAP. The CDR3 is CASGLGGPNQPQHF. As DNA, the CDR3 is TGTGCTAGTGGTTTGGGTGGGCCCAATCAGCCCCAGCATTTT.

This CDR3 is CASSAPTDFYGYTF. The CDR3 DNA reads TGTGCCAGCAGCGCTCCGACAGACTTCTATGGCTACACCTTC. This sequence joins TRBV7-9 and TRBJ1-2; D is perhaps TRBD1 (5 bases). Looked up from germline, CDR1 is SEHNR and CDR2 is FQNEAQ (reference sequence). CDR3 length: 14 amino acids. V was shortened by 5 bases and J by 4 bases, with 14 bases between the two germline ends.

This sequence joins TRBV6-2 or TRBV6-3 and TRBJ1-2, with 7 bases fitting TRBD1. CDR1 is MNHEY and CDR2 is SVGEGT in the germline V gene. The CDR3 runs to 11 residues. V was clipped by 5 bases and J by 9 bases; unmatched bases: 3. The CDR3 DNA reads as TGTGCCAGCAGTCGAGGGGGCCGCTACACCTTC. Translation: CASSRGGRYTF.

V is TRBV7-8 and J is TRBJ1-4; 7 nucleotides line up with TRBD1. CDR1 and CDR2 (germline): SGHVS, FQNEAQ. J gave up 3 bases and V 5 bases, and 6 bases lay outside the gene matches. This CDR3 spans 15 amino acids. CDR3 region: CASSEQQGSNEKLFF. The CDR3 nucleotides read TGTGCCAGCAGCGAACAACAGGGGTCTAATGAAAAACTGTTTTTT.

The chain has TRBV21-1 and TRBJ2-3; the D call of TRBD1 is as the table states it, not checked on the DNA. TRBV21-1 is a pseudogene segment. This CDR3 has 14 amino acids. In nucleotides, the CDR3 is TGTGCCAGCACCCCGGGACAGGGCCCAGATACGCAGTATTTT. This translates into CASTPGQGPDTQYF.

The J gene is TRBJ1-4, the V gene TRBV9; weak D call: TRBD1 (6 bases). CDR1 and CDR2 (germline): SGDLS, YYNGEE. CDR3 length equals 16 residues. The V end was cut by 2 bases, the J end by 7 bases, with 18 bases between. The CDR3: CASSVEGGFSGEKLFF. CDR3 nucleotides: TGTGCCAGCAGCGTGGAAGGGGGTTTTAGTGGTGAAAAACTGTTTTTT.

J is TRBJ1-2 and V is TRBV24-1; possible D gene TRBD1, 5 bases. CDR3 size: 12 residues. V lost 0 bases, J lost 11 bases, and 9 bases lay in between. Germline V gene lookup returns CDR1 KGHDR and CDR2 SFDVKD. CDR3 sequence (DNA): TGTGCCACCAGTGATTTGTACCAGGGATACACCTTC. Protein product: CATSDLYQGYTF.

The rearrangement uses TRBV28 and TRBJ1-2; maybe TRBD1 (5 bases). Germline lookup yields CDR1 MDHEN and CDR2 SYDVKM. V lost 6 bases to trimming and J lost 5 bases, with 13 bases between them. The CDR3 covers 13 residues. The CDR3 nucleotides read TGTGCCAGCAGCCCGGGGGAGTATTATGGCTACACCTTC. It yields the protein CASSPGEYYGYTF.

The chain combines TRBV27 with TRBJ2-7, with D maybe TRBD1 (6 bases). Germline lookup yields CDR1 MNHEY and CDR2 SMNVEV (reference sequence). V was clipped by 5 bases and J by 5 bases, with 16 bases between them. The CDR3 loop spans 14 amino acids. The CDR3 DNA reads TGTGCCAGCAGTAGAGAGAAGTGGGACAACGAGCAGTACTTC. Its protein product is CASSREKWDNEQYF.

This chain uses TRBV7-2 with TRBJ1-6, with 7 bases that match TRBD1. CDR3 length equals 15 residues. The V segment lost 5 bases and the J segment 7 bases; nucleotides outside the gene matches: 8. CDR1 is SGHTA and CDR2 is FQGNSA in the germline V gene. CDR3 in amino acids: CASSAQGEQNSPLHF. The CDR3 nucleotides read TGTGCCAGCAGCGCGCAGGGGGAGCAAAATTCACCCCTCCACTTT.

The V call is TRBV9, the J call TRBJ1-2; D unresolved. V dropped 4 bases and J dropped 4 bases, with 17 bases sitting between them. Germline CDR1 SGDLS, CDR2 YYNGEE. The CDR3 is made up of 15 amino acids. In DNA form, the CDR3 reads TGTGCCAGCAGCTCCGAGAGGGCTCTGGGCTATGGCTACACCTTC. Translating it yields CASSSERALGYGYTF.

The rearrangement links TRBV9 to TRBJ1-4; the match to TRBD1 covers 9 bases. The CDR3 has 15 residues. The trim removed 4 bases at V and 8 bases at J, leaving 9 bases unmatched. Germline-derived CDR1 and CDR2 are SGDLS and YYNGEE. As DNA, the CDR3 is TGTGCCAGCAGCCCCCCACTGGACAGGGGAGAAAAACTGTTTTTT. It encodes CASSPPLDRGEKLFF. The full variable domain, with the rest looked up from reference TRBV9 and TRBJ1-4, is DSGVTQTPKHLITATGQRVTLRCSPRSGDLSVYWYQQSLDQGLQFLIQYYNGEERAKGNILERFSAQQFPDLHSELNLSSLELGDSALYFCASSPPLDRGEKLFFGSGTQLSVL.

A note on this clone: A read error may produce the germline difference seen at one junction end. This sequence joins TRBV2 and TRBJ1-1; no definite D call. Germline V CDR1 and CDR2: SNHLY, FYNNEI. The CDR3 covers 11 residues. CDR3 sequence reads: CASSDEGSLFF. The CDR3 DNA sequence: TGTGCCAGCAGTGATGAGGGCAGCCTATTTTTT. Full variable domain (outside the CDR3, taken from reference TRBV2 and TRBJ1-1): EPEVTQTPSHQVTQMGQEVILRCVPISNHLYFYWYRQILGQKVEFLVSFYNNEISEKSEIFDDQFSVERPDGSNFTLKIRSTKLEDSAMYFCASSDEGSLFFGQGTRLTVV.

This chain uses TRBV12-5 with TRBJ1-4; 7 nucleotides match TRBD1. This CDR3 contains 16 residues. Germline loops: CDR1 LGHNT, CDR2 FRNRAP. J gave up 4 bases and V 9 bases, and 14 bases lay outside the gene matches. The CDR3 loop reads CASRPGQVRGNEKLFF. The CDR3 coding sequence is TGTGCTAGCCGTCCCGGACAGGTGCGCGGTAATGAAAAACTGTTTTTT.

This rearrangement joins TRBV4-3 to TRBJ2-5; D remains unclear. Looked up from germline, CDR1 is LGHNA and CDR2 is YSLEER. Trimming removed 1 base at V and 2 bases at J, with 5 bases between. The CDR3 contains 13 residues. The CDR3 is CASSQALQETQYF. CDR3 nucleotide sequence: TGCGCCAGCAGCCAAGCATTGCAAGAGACCCAGTACTTC.

This chain joins TRBV2 and TRBJ2-5, with 9 bases fitting TRBD2. Germline-derived CDR1 and CDR2 are SNHLY and FYNNEI. This CDR3 comprises 16 residues. With 0 bases clipped from V and 2 bases from J, the junction kept 4 bases outside the gene matches. Here the CDR3 DNA reads TGTGCCAGCAGTGAAGCGCTAGCGGGGAGGCAAGAGACCCAGTACTTC. This sequence encodes CASSEALAGRQETQYF. The full variable domain, its missing parts supplied by reference TRBV2 and TRBJ2-5, is EPEVTQTPSHQVTQMGQEVILRCVPISNHLYFYWYRQILGQKVEFLVSFYNNEISEKSEIFDDQFSVERPDGSNFTLKIRSTKLEDSAMYFCASSEALAGRQETQYFGPGTRLLVL.